The T cell receptor beta chain under discussion was sequenced for a study of vaccination effects on CD4 cells after COVID-19 (dated 2022 in TCRdb). Context from the whole study: Two doses of either the BNT162b2 or the mRNA-1273 mRNA SARS-CoV-2 vaccine were administered to participants. SARS-CoV-2 spike-specific CD4+ TCR repertoires were compared before and after mRNA vaccination in COVID-19 convalescent patients and in infection-naive vaccine recipients. The full study included fewer than eleven COVID-19 convalescent patients and several SARS-CoV-2-naive healthy vaccine recipients. In the study, cultures from other donors were sequenced using the Oncomine TCR Beta short-read assay on an Illumina iSeq 100. What the research found in general, with its limitations: In healthy vaccine recipients, vaccine-induced clones were almost all SARS-CoV-2 mono-reactive, with only 1 of 255 being cross-reactive with common cold coronaviruses. Both infection-induced and vaccine-induced clones contracted markedly at late post-vaccination timepoints, which is consistent with waning T cell responses. Only a small number of convalescent patients were included, and no early post-infection timepoints were available, which limited the study.

The method was the immunoSEQ multiplex PCR assay. DNA from the cultured, isolated CD4+ T cells was subjected to TCR beta CDR3 sequencing. The original methods were these. Non-productive TCR sequences were removed, reads were trimmed to the CDR3 region, and CDR3s of at least 7 amino acids were retained. The MANAFEST web app was used to pick out antigen-specific clonotypes by comparing their expansion in peptide wells with that in reference cultures. For clones to be considered positive, expansion at FDR<0.05 versus reference and all other wells, an odds ratio above 5, and a frequency above 0.1% in two replicate wells were required. A clonotype was defined as cross-reactive if the clonotype was significantly expanded both in SARS-CoV-2 spike wells and in at least one common cold coronavirus spike condition. CDR3 similarity was assessed by Levenshtein distance with the stringdist R package, and unrooted trees were built with ape in R 3.6.1. TCRdb mirrors the immuneACCESS table, restricted to in-frame sequences. Some clones are absent from its copies; in checked studies, under half trace to an unresolved V gene, and the reason for the others is unknown. From that table come the V and J calls and clone size; the DNA was used to work out D and trimming. Within this sample are around 71,000 clones, with roughly 70% of them counted one time only. The ten largest clonotypes hold 4% of the sample.

CDR3 length: 13 amino acids, cysteine to phenylalanine. Here the CDR3 DNA is all that survives: 39 bases in frame from base 1. Via the germline V gene, CDR1 is MNHEY and CDR2 SVGAGI. The ViraFEST assay stimulated PBMC with viral peptide pools and then used TCR sequencing to identify antigen-specific CD4+ T cell clonotypes by expansion. After roughly 11 days of culture, CD4+ T cells were isolated with the EasySep CD4+ T cell isolation kit. The absence of prior SARS-CoV-2 infection in healthy vaccine recipients was confirmed by negative nucleocapsid antibodies before and after vaccination. Each well held over 1.5 million PBMC cultured in IMDM containing roughly 4.9% human AB serum, roughly 9.6 IU/ml IL-2 and gentamicin, along with 8 to 10 ug/ml peptides. On days 3 and 7, half of the culture medium was replaced with fresh IL-2-containing medium. Unless noted otherwise, every peptide stimulation condition was cultured in triplicate wells. PBMC were separated from whole blood using Ficoll-Paque Plus gradient centrifugation and were then either cryopreserved at -140C or used fresh. The spike proteins of SARS-CoV-2 and of the common cold coronaviruses HCoV-NL63, HCoV-OC43 and HCoV-229E were spanned by overlapping peptide pools. The QIAamp micro DNA kit was used to extract genomic DNA from the cultured CD4+ T cells.

The sample holds a few counts of this clone. It lacks a known antigen. No much larger clone exists at a distance of one base, and base qualities are not known. The source material was CD4+ T cells from PBMCs cultured with HCoV-OC43 spike peptides, sampled before COVID-19 vaccination. This specimen's cell subset or site label, per the study, means: HCoV-OC43 spike overlapping peptide pool stimulation. The chain joins TRBV6-5 to TRBJ1-6; matching of 5 bases hints at TRBD1 as the D gene. This TCR came from a human donor who received a COVID-19 vaccine. At the DNA level, the sequence is TGTCGAGGCGGCAATTTGACAGATTCACCCCTCCACTTT. This sequence encodes CRGGNLTDSPLHF.